This TCR beta chain was sequenced in a study of blood T cell repertoires in COVID-19. The count of this clone is one. This CDR3 comprises 16 residues. Trimming cost V 0 bases and J 5 bases, with 17 bases left between them. In germline, CDR1 is SGDLS, CDR2 YYNGEE. Original analysis: The assay estimated nucleated cells by amplifying reference gene primers. The protocol was immunoSEQ multiplex PCR, while the TCRdb copy is restricted to in-frame clones and leaves out a portion. The DNA gave D and trimming, while V, J and clone size come from that table. This sample yields fewer than 450,000 clones, of which 70% to 90% are seen a single time; roughly 1.2% belongs to the top ten.

The clonotype was recovered from a woman younger than 30 who had recovered from COVID-19. The chain has TRBV9 and TRBJ2-5; maybe TRBD1 (6 bases). The sample was PBMCs or T cells enriched from blood (not recorded which). The CDR3 DNA sequence: TGTGCCAGCAGCGTAGATGGGGGCTGGGGAGAGGAGACCCAGTACTTC. This translates into CASSVDGGWGEETQYF.